This TCR beta chain was retrieved from a study of blood T cell repertoires in COVID-19. Overall study: The United States, Italy and Spain supplied acute and convalescent COVID-19 samples. Sources were T cells, B-cell-depleted T cells, or PBMCs; the material itself was cDNA or gDNA.

Data came from immunoSEQ multiplex PCR; TCRdb stores just in-frame clones and leaves some out. The repertoire consists of about 44,000 clones, with approximately 92% occurring once and the leading ten covering 12%. Sequencing input: peripheral blood. This clonotype was sampled from a human donor in a cohort sampled during active COVID-19.

The CDR3 sequence: CSASSGGSRETQYF. In DNA, the CDR3 is TGCAGTGCTAGTAGTGGCGGGAGCAGGGAGACCCAGTACTTC. This sequence joins TRBV20-1 and TRBJ2-5; 7 bases fit TRBD2. Trimming at V came to 3 bases and at J to 5 bases, leaving 9 bases not matched to a gene. CDR3 length: 14 residues. The germline V gene has CDR1 DFQATT and CDR2 SNEGSKA (reference sequence).